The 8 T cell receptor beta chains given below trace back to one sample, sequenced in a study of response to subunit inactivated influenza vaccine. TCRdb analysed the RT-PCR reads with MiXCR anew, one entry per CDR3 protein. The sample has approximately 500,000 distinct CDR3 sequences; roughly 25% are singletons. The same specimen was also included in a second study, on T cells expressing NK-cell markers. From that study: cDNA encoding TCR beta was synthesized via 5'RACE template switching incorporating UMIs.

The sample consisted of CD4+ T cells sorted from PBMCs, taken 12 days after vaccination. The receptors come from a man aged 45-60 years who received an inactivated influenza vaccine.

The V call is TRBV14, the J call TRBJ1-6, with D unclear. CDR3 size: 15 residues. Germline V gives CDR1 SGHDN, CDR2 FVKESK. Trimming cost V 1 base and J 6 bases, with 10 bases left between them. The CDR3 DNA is TGTGCCAGCAGCCAAGTACGGCAGGCTAATTCACCCCTCCACTTT. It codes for CASSQVRQANSPLHF.

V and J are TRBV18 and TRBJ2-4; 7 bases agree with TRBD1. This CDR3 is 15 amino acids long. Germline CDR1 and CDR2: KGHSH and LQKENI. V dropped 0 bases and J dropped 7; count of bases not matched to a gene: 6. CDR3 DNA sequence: TGTGCCAGCTCACCACCGGGAAGGGGGCTTAACATTCAGTACTTC. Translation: CASSPPGRGLNIQYF. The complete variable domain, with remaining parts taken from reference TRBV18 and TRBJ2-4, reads NAGVMQNPRHLVRRRGQEARLRCSPMKGHSHVYWYRQLPEEGLKFMVYLQKENIIDESGMPKERFSAEFPKEGPSILRIQQVVRGDSAAYFCASSPPGRGLNIQYFGAGTRLSVL.

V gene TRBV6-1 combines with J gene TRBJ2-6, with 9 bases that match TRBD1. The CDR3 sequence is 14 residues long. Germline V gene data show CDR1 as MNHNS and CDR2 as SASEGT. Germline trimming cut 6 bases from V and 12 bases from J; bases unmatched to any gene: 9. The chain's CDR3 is CASRPQGAPSVLTF. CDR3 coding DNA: TGTGCCAGCAGACCACAGGGGGCGCCGAGCGTCCTGACTTTC.

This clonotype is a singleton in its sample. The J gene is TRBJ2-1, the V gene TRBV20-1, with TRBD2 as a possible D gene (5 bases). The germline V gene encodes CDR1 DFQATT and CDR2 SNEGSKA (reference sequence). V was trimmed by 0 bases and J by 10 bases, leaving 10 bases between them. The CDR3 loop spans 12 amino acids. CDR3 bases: TGCAGTGCTAGAGATGGGGAGACAGAGCAGTTCTTC. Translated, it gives CSARDGETEQFF.

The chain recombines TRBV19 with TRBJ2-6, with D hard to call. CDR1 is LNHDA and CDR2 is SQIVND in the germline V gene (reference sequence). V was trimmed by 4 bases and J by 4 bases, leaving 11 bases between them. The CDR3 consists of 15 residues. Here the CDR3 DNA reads TGTGCCAGTAGTAGGGCAGGAGCCGGGGCCAACGTCCTGACTTTC. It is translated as CASSRAGAGANVLTF.

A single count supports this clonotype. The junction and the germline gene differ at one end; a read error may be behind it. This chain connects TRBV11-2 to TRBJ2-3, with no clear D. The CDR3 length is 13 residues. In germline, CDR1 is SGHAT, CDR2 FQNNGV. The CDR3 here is CASSFGVTDAQYF. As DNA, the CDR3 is TGTGCCAGCAGCTTTGGCGTCACAGATGCGCAGTATTTT.

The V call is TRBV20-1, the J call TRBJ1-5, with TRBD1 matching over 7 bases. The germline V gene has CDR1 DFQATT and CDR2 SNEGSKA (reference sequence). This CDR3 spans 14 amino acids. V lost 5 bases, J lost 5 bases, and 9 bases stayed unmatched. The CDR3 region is CSAAGGGPDQPQHF. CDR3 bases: TGCAGTGCTGCAGGGGGAGGCCCCGATCAGCCCCAGCATTTT.

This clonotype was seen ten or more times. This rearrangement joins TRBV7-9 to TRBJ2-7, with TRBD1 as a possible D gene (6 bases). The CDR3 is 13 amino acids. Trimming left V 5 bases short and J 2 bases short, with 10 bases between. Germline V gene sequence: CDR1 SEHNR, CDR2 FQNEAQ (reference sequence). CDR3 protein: CASSPRGPYEQYF. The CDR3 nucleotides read TGTGCCAGCAGCCCCAGGGGACCCTACGAGCAGTACTTC.